Listed below are T cell receptor beta chains from one sample, sequenced in a study of blood T cell repertoires in COVID-19. The protocol was immunoSEQ multiplex PCR, while the TCRdb copy is restricted to in-frame clones and leaves out a portion. In the table there are about 180,000 clones, about 81% of which are singletons. The sequenced material came from peripheral blood. Every receptor here comes from an elderly woman with COVID-19, enrolled during active disease. The CDR3 runs from the conserved cysteine through the conserved F or W. Where a row states a size, it is once, few, many or the class of an expanded clone; other rows omit it.

13	TRBJ2-1	TRBV5-1	few	CASSLEPQAGGFF
17	TRBJ2-4	TRBV19	NA	CASSTGLAGVTKNIQYF
14	TRBJ1-1	TRBV2	NA	CASSEQGQNTEAFF
16	TRBJ2-3	TRBV5-4	NA	CASSPLAGVGAGTQYF
13	TRBJ1-1	TRBV12-3/TRBV12-4	NA	CASSFGENTEAFF
14	TRBJ1-5	TRBV2	NA	CASSESTIRQPQHF
14	TRBJ1-6	TRBV6-5	NA	CASSWATYNSPLHF
14	TRBJ1-2	TRBV19	NA	CASAPQGAYYGYTF
15	TRBJ1-6	TRBV5-1	few	CASSLAGGRYSPLHF
15	TRBJ2-3	TRBV9	NA	CASSVLAGGRDTQYF
13	TRBJ1-2	TRBV29-1	once	CSVAGFSNYGYTF
14	TRBJ2-1	TRBV3-1/TRBV3-2	NA	CASSQSRLNNEQFF
15	TRBJ2-3	TRBV3-1/TRBV3-2	few	CASSQRGTRRDTQYF
15	TRBJ1-2	TRBV7-9	few	CASSPPPTGDYGYTF
15	TRBJ2-7	TRBV6-1	once	CASSDGLGLLYEQYF
14	TRBJ2-2	TRBV5-1	few	CASSQGGYTGELFF
19	TRBJ1-1	TRBV4-1	NA	CASSLRSAPGGRAGGEAFF
15	TRBJ2-7	TRBV19	few	CASTPTSGGSYEQYF
17	TRBJ2-1	TRBV24-1	NA	CATSDPGTSGYYNEQFF
12	TRBJ2-5	TRBV29-1	NA	CSVASGQETQYF
14	TRBJ2-1	TRBV3-1/TRBV3-2	NA	CASSHAGTYNEQFF
19	TRBJ2-3	TRBV4-3	NA	CASSQDNRDRDWDTDTQYF
15	TRBJ2-3	TRBV10-3	NA	CAISATGHGTDTQYF
15	TRBJ1-2	TRBV6-6	NA	CASSYGTGGTDGYTF
14	TRBJ2-3	TRBV7-2	NA	CASSLTRNSDTQYF
13	TRBJ1-2	TRBV11-3	NA	CASSLGQGSGYTF
13	TRBJ2-1	TRBV7-2	NA	CASSLYTRTEQFF
15	TRBJ2-5	TRBV5-1	NA	CASSPQAGARETQYF
13	TRBJ2-5	TRBV5-4	NA	CASSLDRQETQYF
14	TRBJ2-7	TRBV3-1/TRBV3-2	NA	CASSPRLEPYEQYF
14	TRBJ2-1	TRBV7-2	NA	CASSSSGGAFEQFF
16	TRBJ2-1	TRBV19	NA	CASSRTSGRARDEQFF
13	TRBJ2-1	TRBV6-5	NA	CASRTSGRFEQFF
15	TRBJ2-7	TRBV9	NA	CASSPGGHSSYEQYF
12	TRBJ2-1	TRBV2	NA	CASSRLAMTQFF
15	TRBJ2-6	TRBV7-2	NA	CASSLGAAGANVLTF
14	TRBJ1-4	TRBV6-5	NA	CASRIGTANEKLFF
15	TRBJ2-7	TRBV30	NA	CAWSVKRGPPYEQYF